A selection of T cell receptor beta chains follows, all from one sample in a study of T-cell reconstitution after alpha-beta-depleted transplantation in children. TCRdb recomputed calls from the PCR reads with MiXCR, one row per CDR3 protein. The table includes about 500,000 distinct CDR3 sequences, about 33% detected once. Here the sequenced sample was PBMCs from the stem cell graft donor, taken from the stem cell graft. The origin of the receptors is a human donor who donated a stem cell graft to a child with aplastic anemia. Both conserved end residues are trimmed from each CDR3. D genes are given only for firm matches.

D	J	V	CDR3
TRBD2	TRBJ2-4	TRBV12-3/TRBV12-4	ASRISGSGAKNIQY
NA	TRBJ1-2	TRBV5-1	ASGLGPTGLRGYT
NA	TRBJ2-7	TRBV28	ASSSGRDEQY
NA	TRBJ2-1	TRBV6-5	ASSPGPRVGYNEQF
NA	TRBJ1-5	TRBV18	ASSPSNSNQPQH
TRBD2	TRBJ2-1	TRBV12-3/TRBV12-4	ASRTAGARSYNEQF
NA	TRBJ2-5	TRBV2	ASSAWETQY
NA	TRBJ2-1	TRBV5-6	ASSLDHNEQF
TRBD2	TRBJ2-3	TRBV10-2	ASSSGTSLSTDTQY
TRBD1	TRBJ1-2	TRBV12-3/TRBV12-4	ASSLGFTGGGYGYT
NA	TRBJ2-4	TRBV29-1	SVEWENIQY
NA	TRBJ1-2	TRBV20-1	SARDRGREGYGYT
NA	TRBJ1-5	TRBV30	AGGHSNQPQH
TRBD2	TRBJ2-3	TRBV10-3	AISEFSGRPTDTQY
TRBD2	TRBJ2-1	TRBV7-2	ASSPISGRNEQF
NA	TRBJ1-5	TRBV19	ASSITGLSNQPQH
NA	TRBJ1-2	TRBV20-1	SARDGGDYGYT
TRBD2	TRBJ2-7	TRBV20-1	SAREQGLAGLSSYEQY